This entry concerns a single TCR delta chain. Its antigen is unknown. A far larger clone is just one base off, so this is likely a read error. The cysteine opens and the phenylalanine closes a CDR3 of 24 amino acids. Only CDR3 DNA remains: 72 bases, in frame from the first base. This specimen belongs to a study of DNA immune sequencing with unique molecular identifiers (dated by TCRdb to the early 2020s). Concerning the study at large: Immunomagnetic cell separation was used to enrich gammadelta T cells from buffy coats, and the genomic DNA of the enriched gammadelta T cells was sequenced. Healthy individuals were used as donors, and sorted peripheral blood gammadelta T cells were profiled from around ten of these donors. An ultrasensitive DNA-based TRD repertoire sequencing method using PCR-introduced unique molecular identifiers was developed and validated in the study. To compare enriched and non-enriched samples, around 0.095 ug of enriched gammadelta T-cell DNA and roughly 1 ug of non-enriched PBMC DNA were sequenced. Fluorescence-activated cell sorting was used to enrich gammadelta T cells from the PBMC of around 11 healthy individuals. Validation of the sequencing method was done both on synthetic reference molecules and on blood samples taken from healthy individuals. What the work shows at the level of the full study, not this receptor alone: The primer-based approach is unable to detect novel TRD sequences that the primers do not target. Healthy donors differed in TRD repertoire diversity, and several donors were highly oligoclonal, meaning the top 5 clonotypes made up more than half of productive molecules. Among clonotypes from healthy donors, the most common TRD rearrangement was TRDV2 paired with TRDJ1.

Receptor amplification or capture employed multiplex PCR. A 32-plex assay amplified the genomic DNA, with primers for all 8 TRDV and 4 TRDJ genes spanning the CDR3. A 12-nucleotide UMI was introduced during 3 barcoding PCR cycles, after which a second PCR was performed with Illumina adapter primers. AMPure XP beads were used to purify the libraries, and library quality was checked on a Fragment Analyzer using the HS NGS Fragment kit. Sequencing used an Illumina MiniSeq mid-output kit with about 22% PhiX and 150 cycles of paired-end reads. Turning to the authors' computational methods: Reads were processed with MIGEC version 1.2.9 to group reads by UMI and build error-corrected consensus sequences. Post-processing used modified VDJtools version 1.2.1 scripts and the tcR R package. Via CATT, TCRdb reprocessed the public reads, and rows with identical DNA were then joined. These V and J calls originate from TCRdb's pipeline instead of the authors' own analysis. The sample records 2,300 or so delta-chain clones, 12% to 15% of which are singletons. The ten biggest clones cover 20% to 25% of the sample.

This sequence originates from a human donor in good health. The V gene lacks a call, and TRDJ1 is the J gene; TRDD3, as called in the table, went unchecked against the DNA. The sequencing sample was made of gamma-delta T cells from PBMCs. The DNA sequence is TGTGCCTGTGACGGGTTACTGGGGGATACGCGAAACCCCCGTGTCTCTACACGTACCGATAAACTCATCTTT. Protein translation: CACDGLLGDTRNPRVSTRTDKLIF.